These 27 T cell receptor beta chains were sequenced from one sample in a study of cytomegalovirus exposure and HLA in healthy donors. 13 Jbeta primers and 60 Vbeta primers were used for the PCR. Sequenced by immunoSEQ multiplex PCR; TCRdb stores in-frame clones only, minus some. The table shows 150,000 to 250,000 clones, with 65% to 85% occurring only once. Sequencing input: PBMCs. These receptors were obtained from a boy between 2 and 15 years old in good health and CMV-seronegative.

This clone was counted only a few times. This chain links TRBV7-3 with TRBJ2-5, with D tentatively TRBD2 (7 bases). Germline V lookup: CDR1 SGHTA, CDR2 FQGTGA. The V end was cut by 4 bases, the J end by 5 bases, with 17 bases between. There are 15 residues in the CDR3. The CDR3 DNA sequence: TGTGCCAGCAGCTCACGGGGGGCCATCGAGGAGACCCAGTACTTC. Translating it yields CASSSRGAIEETQYF.

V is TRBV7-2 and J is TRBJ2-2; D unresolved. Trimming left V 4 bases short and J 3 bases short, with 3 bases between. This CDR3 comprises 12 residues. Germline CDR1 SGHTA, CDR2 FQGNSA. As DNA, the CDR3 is TGTGCCAGCAGCTCCGACACCGGGGAGCTGTTTTTT. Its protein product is CASSSDTGELFF.

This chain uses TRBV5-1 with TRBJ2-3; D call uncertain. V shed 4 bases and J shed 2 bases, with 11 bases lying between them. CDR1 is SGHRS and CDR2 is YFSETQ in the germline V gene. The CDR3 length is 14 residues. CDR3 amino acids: CASSPGHATDTQYF. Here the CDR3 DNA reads TGCGCCAGCAGCCCGGGTCACGCCACAGATACGCAGTATTTT.

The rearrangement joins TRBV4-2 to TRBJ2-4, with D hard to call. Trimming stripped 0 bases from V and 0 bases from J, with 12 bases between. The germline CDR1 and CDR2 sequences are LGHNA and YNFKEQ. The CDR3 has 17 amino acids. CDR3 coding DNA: TGTGCCAGCAGCCAAGATCCCTCAGATCTAGCCAAAAACATTCAGTACTTC. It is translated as CASSQDPSDLAKNIQYF.

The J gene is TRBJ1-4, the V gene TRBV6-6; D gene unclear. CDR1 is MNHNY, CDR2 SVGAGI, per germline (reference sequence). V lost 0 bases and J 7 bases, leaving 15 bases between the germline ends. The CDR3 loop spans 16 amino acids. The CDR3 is CASSYSPESPVEKLFF. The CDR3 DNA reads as TGTGCCAGCAGTTACTCACCAGAATCGCCCGTTGAAAAACTGTTTTTT.

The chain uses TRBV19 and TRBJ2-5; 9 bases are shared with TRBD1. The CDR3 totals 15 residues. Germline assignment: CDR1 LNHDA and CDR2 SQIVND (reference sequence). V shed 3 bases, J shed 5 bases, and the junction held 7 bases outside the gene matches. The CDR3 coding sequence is TGTGCCAGTAGTATGAGGGACAGGGTATCCGAGACCCAGTACTTC. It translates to CASSMRDRVSETQYF.

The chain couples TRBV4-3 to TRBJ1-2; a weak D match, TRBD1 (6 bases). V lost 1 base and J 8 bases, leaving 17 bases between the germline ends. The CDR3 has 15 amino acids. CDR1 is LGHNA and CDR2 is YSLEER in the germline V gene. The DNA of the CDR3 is TGCGCCAGCAGCCAAGTCGCGGGGGGGCTGGTAGGCTACACCTTC. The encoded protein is CASSQVAGGLVGYTF.

CDR3 region: CASKPDKRGGGNSPLHF. DNA for the CDR3: TGTGCCAGTAAACCGGACAAGAGAGGAGGAGGGAATTCACCCCTCCACTTT. The chain employs TRBV19 and TRBJ1-6, with D maybe TRBD1 (5 bases). V was clipped by 7 bases and J by 7 bases, with 23 bases between them. Germline V gene data show CDR1 as LNHDA and CDR2 as SQIVND (reference sequence). CDR3 size: 17 residues. Based on the CDR3 plus reference TRBV19 and TRBJ1-6, the full variable domain is DGGITQSPKYLFRKEGQNVTLSCEQNLNHDAMYWYRQDPGQGLRLIYYSQIVNDFQKGDIAEGYSVSREKKESFPLTVTSAQKNPTAFYLCASKPDKRGGGNSPLHFGNGTRLTVT.

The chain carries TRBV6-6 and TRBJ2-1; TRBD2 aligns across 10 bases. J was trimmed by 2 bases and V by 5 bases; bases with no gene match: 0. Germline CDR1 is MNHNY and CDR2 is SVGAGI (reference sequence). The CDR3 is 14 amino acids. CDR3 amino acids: CASSSGGAYNEQFF. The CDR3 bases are TGTGCCAGCAGTAGCGGGGGGGCCTACAATGAGCAGTTCTTC.

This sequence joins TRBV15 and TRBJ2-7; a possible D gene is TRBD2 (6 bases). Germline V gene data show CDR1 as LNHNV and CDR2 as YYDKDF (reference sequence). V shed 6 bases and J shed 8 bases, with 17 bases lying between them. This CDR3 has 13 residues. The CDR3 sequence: CATRPGGALQQYF. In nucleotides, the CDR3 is TGTGCCACCAGGCCGGGCGGGGCCCTCCAGCAGTACTTC.

This CDR3 reads CASGGLTGPDTQYF. The CDR3 coding sequence is TGTGCCAGCGGGGGCTTGACAGGGCCGGATACGCAGTATTTT. V is TRBV27 and J is TRBJ2-3; TRBD1 agrees at 7 bases. CDR3 length: 14 residues. Germline lookup yields CDR1 MNHEY and CDR2 SMNVEV (reference sequence). Losses at the gene ends were 8 bases for V and 6 bases for J; bases not matched to a gene: 11.

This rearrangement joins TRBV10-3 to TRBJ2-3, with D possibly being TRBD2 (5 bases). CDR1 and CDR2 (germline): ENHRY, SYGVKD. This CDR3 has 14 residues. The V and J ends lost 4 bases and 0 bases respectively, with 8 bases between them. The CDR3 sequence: CAISGTPSTDTQYF. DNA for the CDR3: TGTGCCATCAGTGGGACTCCTAGCACAGATACGCAGTATTTT.

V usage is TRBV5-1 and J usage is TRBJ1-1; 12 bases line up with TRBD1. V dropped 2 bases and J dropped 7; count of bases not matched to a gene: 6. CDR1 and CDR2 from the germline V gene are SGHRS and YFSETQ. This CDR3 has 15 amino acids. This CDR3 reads CASSFTGTGGLEAFF. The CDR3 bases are TGCGCCAGCAGCTTCACCGGGACAGGGGGCCTTGAAGCTTTCTTT.

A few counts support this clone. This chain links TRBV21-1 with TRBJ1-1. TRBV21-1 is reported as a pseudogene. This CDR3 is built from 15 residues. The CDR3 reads CASSKVRSGNTEAFF. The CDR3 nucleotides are TGTGCCAGCAGCAAAGTGAGGTCGGGGAACACTGAAGCTTTCTTT.

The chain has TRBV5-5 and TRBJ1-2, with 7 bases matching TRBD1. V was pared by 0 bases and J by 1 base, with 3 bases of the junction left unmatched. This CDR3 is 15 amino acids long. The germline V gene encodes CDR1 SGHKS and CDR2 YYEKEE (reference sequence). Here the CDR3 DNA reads TGTGCCAGCAGCTTGGGGGACAGTGGTAACTATGGCTACACCTTC. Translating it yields CASSLGDSGNYGYTF.

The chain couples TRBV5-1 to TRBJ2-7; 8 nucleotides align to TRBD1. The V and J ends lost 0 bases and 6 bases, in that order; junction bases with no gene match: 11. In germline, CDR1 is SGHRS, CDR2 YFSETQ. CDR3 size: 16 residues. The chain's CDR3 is CASSLAWTGSGSEQYF. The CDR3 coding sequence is TGCGCCAGCAGCTTGGCTTGGACAGGGTCCGGTAGCGAGCAGTACTTC.

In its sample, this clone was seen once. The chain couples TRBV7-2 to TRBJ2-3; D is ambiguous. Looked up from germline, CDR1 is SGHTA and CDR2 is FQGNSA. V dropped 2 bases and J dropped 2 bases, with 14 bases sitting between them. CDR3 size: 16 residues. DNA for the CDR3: TGTGCCAGCAGCTTACTGAGTCCTTTTGACACAGATACGCAGTATTTT. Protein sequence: CASSLLSPFDTDTQYF.

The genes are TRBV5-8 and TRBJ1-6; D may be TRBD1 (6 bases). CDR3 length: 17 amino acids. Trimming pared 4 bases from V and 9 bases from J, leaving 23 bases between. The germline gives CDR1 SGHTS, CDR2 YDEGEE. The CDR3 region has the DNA TGTGCCAGCAGCCGAGTGAGAGAACAGGGTCTGGGTTCACCCCTCCACTTT. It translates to CASSRVREQGLGSPLHF.

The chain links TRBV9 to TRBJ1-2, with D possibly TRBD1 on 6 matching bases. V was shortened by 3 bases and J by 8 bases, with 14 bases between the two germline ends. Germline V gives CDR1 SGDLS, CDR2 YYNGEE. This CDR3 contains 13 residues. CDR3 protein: CASSADSFGGYTF. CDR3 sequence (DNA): TGTGCCAGCAGCGCGGACAGTTTTGGAGGCTACACCTTC.

CDR3 region: CASLSGNSPLHF. For the CDR3, the DNA is TGTGCCAGTCTCTCGGGGAATTCACCCCTCCACTTT. This chain connects TRBV19 to TRBJ1-6; D uncertain. Germline-derived CDR1 and CDR2 are LNHDA and SQIVND (reference sequence). V lost 8 bases, J lost 7 bases, and 9 bases lay in between. The CDR3 has 12 residues. The whole variable domain, remainder taken from reference TRBV19 and TRBJ1-6, is DGGITQSPKYLFRKEGQNVTLSCEQNLNHDAMYWYRQDPGQGLRLIYYSQIVNDFQKGDIAEGYSVSREKKESFPLTVTSAQKNPTAFYLCASLSGNSPLHFGNGTRLTVT.

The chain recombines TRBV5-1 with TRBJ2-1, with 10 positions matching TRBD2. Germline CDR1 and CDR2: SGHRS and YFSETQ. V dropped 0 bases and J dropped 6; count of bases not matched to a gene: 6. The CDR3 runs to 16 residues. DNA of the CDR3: TGCGCCAGCAGCTTGGTGGGACTAGCGTTTGGCAATGAGCAGTTCTTC. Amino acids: CASSLVGLAFGNEQFF.

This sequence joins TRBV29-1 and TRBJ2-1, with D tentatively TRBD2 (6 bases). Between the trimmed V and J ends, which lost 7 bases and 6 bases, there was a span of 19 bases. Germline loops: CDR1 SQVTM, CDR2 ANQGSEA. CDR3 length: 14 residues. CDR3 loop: CSATGDSNPNEQFF. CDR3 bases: TGCAGCGCTACCGGGGACTCCAATCCCAATGAGCAGTTCTTC.

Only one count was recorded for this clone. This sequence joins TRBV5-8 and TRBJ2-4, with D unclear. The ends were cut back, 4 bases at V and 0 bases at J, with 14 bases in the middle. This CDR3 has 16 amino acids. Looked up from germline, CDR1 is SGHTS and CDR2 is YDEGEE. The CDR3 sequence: CASSVWADPAKNIQYF. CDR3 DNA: TGTGCCAGCAGCGTCTGGGCTGACCCAGCCAAAAACATTCAGTACTTC.

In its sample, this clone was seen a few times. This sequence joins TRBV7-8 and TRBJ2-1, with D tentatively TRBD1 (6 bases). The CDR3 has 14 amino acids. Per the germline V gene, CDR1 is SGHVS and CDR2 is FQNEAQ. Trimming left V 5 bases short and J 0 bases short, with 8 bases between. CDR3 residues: CASSLQGSYNEQFF. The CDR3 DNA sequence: TGTGCCAGCAGCCTACAGGGCTCCTACAATGAGCAGTTCTTC.

Written as DNA, the CDR3 is TGCGCCAGCAGTCGAGGGACAGGGGTCAACTACGAGCAGTACTTC. Its protein is CASSRGTGVNYEQYF. The chain couples TRBV23-1 to TRBJ2-7, with TRBD1 matching 10 bases. TRBV23-1 is assigned to the ORF class and has an uncertain function. The ends lost 4 bases at V and 3 bases at J; junction bases unmatched: 6. This CDR3 is 15 amino acids long.

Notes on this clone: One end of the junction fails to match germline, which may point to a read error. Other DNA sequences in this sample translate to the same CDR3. CDR3 sequence: CASSFLGAADTQYF. Here the CDR3 DNA reads TGTGCTAGCAGCTTTTTAGGGGCGGCAGATACGCAGTATTTT. The genes are TRBV7-2 and TRBJ2-3, with a tentative D call TRBD1 (5 bases). In germline, CDR1 is SGHTA, CDR2 FQGNSA. This CDR3 is 14 amino acids long. Supplemented by reference TRBV7-2 and TRBJ2-3, the full variable domain reads GAGVSQSPSNKVTEKGKDVELRCDPISGHTALYWYRQSLGQGLEFLIYFQGNSAPDKSGLPSDRFSAERTGGSVSTLTIQRTQQEDSAVYLCASSFLGAADTQYFGPGTRLTVL.

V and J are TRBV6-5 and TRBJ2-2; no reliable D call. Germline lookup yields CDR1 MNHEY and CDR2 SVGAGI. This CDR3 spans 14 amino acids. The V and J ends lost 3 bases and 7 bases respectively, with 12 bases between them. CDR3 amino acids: CASSYGLHSGELFF. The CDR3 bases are TGTGCCAGCAGTTATGGGCTGCACAGCGGGGAGCTGTTTTTT.